This T cell receptor (beta chain) came from a study of CD8+ T cells in alopecia areata. Study observations and caveats: On tofacitinib, scalp and blood still held many of the expanded lesional clones. Because one nonresponder was included, the link of baseline CD8+ expansion to response is considered uncertain.

As for treatment: oral pan-JAK inhibitor, 5-10 mg twice daily. From alopecia areata patients, lesional scalp punch biopsies and peripheral blood were collected. V gave up 2 bases and J gave up 4 bases; unmatched junction bases: 17. The CDR3 runs to 17 residues. Germline assignment: CDR1 SQVTM and CDR2 ANQGSEA. Comments on this clone: Its antigen is not known.

Sequencing used cDNA as its template, made by extracting RNA and reverse transcribing it. Repertoires were generated with immunoSEQ multiplex PCR, while TCRdb's copy carries only in-frame clones and drops some. This sample yields over 150,000 clones, of which about 60% are seen a single time; over 9.5% belongs to the top ten. The chain is built from TRBV29-1 and TRBJ2-7; the match to TRBD1 covers 7 bases. Material: CD8+ T cells sorted from blood, obtained at week 24, from a patient treated with tofacitinib. The TCR comes from a human donor with alopecia areata. CDR3 loop: CSVESLTEGAKEYEQYF. CDR3 nucleotides: TGCAGCGTTGAAAGTTTGACCGAGGGGGCCAAAGAATACGAGCAGTACTTC.